This TCR beta chain emerged from a study of Ad26.COV2.S vaccination and SARS-CoV-2 variants (TCRdb year 2021). Background on the whole study: Vaccine-arm donors were drawn from COV1001, a multicentre, randomized, double-blind, placebo-controlled phase I-IIa trial of Ad26.COV2.S in healthy adults. Ad26.COV2.S was administered intramuscularly at 5 x 10^10 or 1 x 10^11 viral particles, either as a single shot or as two shots given 56 days apart. The TCR-sequenced set comprised about 32 samples: some 20 Ad26.COV2.S vaccine recipients, 5 placebo recipients and 8 SARS-CoV-2 convalescent individuals. Trial participants were randomized into five groups of five, in which low-dose or high-dose Ad26.COV2.S was given once or twice, or placebo was given on both occasions. Blinding of investigators to trial group allocation was maintained during experiments and outcome assessment. TCRbeta repertoire sequencing was used to assess the specificity and breadth of SARS-CoV-2-reactive T cell receptors after Ad26.COV2.S vaccination.

Concerning this clone: Its binding antigen is unknown. One base away there is no much larger clone; base qualities are not given.

Summary of the overall study and its limitations: The authors noted that total T cell responses may have been underestimated by the TCR breadth and depth analyses. Spike-specific TCR breadth was higher in Ad26.COV2.S recipients than in placebo recipients (P = 0.0014). Comparable non-spike TCR breadth was observed between vaccine and placebo recipients, consistent with only spike being contained in the vaccine. After vaccination, substantial breadth of spike-specific CD8+ and CD4+ T cell responses was reported. The study was not powered to compare responses between vaccine doses or regimens.

The immunoSEQ Assay was the method used to sequence TCRbeta CDR3 regions. After extraction, genomic DNA underwent amplification by bias-controlled multiplex PCR, followed by high-throughput sequencing. The paper's data handling went like this. To quantify the absolute abundance of every unique TCRbeta CDR3 region, sequences were collapsed and filtered. Usable DNA was measured by amplifying reference genes present in all nucleated cells, and TCRbeta template counts were normalized to that usable DNA to estimate T cell fraction. Repertoire TCRs were annotated as SARS-CoV-2-specific when V gene, CDR3 amino acid sequence and J gene were exactly matched to a known reactive TCR set. MIRA supplied the reference SARS-CoV-2 TCR set, which was filtered for enrichment in COVID-19-positive ImmuneCODE repertoires so that public or cross-reactive TCRs were removed. Using the MIRA antigens, annotated TCRs were further analysed by specific ORF or by position within an ORF. Breadth was defined as the number of annotated unique rearrangements divided by the total number of unique productive rearrangements, and depth was defined as the summed frequency of the annotated unique rearrangements. Group comparisons of TCR breadth used two-sided Wilcoxon rank-sum tests. Sourced from immuneACCESS, this table was stored by TCRdb with only in-frame sequences that have V and J called. A share of the clones is absent; for the studies checked, an unresolved V gene accounts for under half, and the remainder has no known explanation. V and J calls and clone size come straight from that table; D and trimming were deduced from the DNA. This sample gives about half a million clones in total; about 89% of them show up just once. The ten largest clonotypes hold 1.5% to 2% of the sample.

The CDR3 has 15 amino acids, counting the end cysteine and phenylalanine. This entry keeps only the CDR3 DNA: 45 bases, framed from base 1. The germline V gene specifies MDHEN as CDR1 and SYDVKM as CDR2. V was cut back by 0 bases and J by 0 bases, leaving a gap of 7 bases between them. According to the study, the label for this sample's treatment or condition signals: some 20 received Ad26.COV2.S at low or high dose, single or two shots; 5 received placebo; per-sample allocation not given. For vaccine and placebo recipients, repertoires were sequenced using samples collected on day 63 after the first injection. In Cohort 1b, roughly 25 adults aged 18-55 years were enrolled at a single site in Boston, USA, between 29 July and 7 August 2020. As a vaccine, Ad26.COV2.S was a replication-incompetent adenovirus type 26 vector that expressed a prefusion-stabilized SARS-CoV-2 spike protein derived from the original Wuhan strain.

The chain is encoded by TRBV28 joined to TRBJ2-3; D gene: possibly TRBD2, on 6 matching bases. The sequences come from peripheral blood, collected in a trial of Ad26.COV2.S vaccine versus placebo. The sequence was obtained from a person between 18 and 65 years old who received the Ad26.COV2.S COVID-19 vaccine or a placebo. The CDR3 corresponds to CASSLWGTSTDTQYF. Read as DNA, the sequence is TGTGCCAGCAGTTTATGGGGGACTAGCACAGATACGCAGTATTTT.